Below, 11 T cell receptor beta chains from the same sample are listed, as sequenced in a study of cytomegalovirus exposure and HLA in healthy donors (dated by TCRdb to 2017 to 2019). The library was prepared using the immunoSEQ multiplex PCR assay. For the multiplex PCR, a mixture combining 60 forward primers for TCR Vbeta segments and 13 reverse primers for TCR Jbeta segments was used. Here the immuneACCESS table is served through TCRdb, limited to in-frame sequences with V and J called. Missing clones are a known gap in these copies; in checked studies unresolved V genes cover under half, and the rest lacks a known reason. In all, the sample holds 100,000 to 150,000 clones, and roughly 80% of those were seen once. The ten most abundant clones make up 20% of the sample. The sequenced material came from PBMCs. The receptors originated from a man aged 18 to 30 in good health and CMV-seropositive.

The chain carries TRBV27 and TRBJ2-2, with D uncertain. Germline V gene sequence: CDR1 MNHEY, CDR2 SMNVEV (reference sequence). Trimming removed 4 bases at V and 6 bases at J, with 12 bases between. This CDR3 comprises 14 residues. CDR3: CASSSLSVPGELFF. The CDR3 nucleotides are TGTGCCAGCAGTTCCCTGAGCGTCCCCGGGGAGCTGTTTTTT.

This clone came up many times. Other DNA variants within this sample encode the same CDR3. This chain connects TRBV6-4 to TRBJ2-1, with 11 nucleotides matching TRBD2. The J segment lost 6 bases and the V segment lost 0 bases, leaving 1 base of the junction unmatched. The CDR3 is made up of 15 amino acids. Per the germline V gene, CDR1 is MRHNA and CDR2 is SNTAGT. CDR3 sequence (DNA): TGTGCCAGCAGTGACTCTAGCGGGGGGGCCAATGAGCAGTTCTTC. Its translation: CASSDSSGGANEQFF.

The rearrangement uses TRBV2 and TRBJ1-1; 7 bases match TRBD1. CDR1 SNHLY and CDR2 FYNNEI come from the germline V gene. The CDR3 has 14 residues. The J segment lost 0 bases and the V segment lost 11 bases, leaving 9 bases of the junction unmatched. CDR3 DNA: TGTGCCGGGAGACAGGGAGAGGTGAACACTGAAGCTTTCTTT. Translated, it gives CAGRQGEVNTEAFF.

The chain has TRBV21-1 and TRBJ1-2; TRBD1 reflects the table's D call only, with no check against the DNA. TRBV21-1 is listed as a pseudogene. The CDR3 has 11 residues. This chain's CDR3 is CARTGSGGYTF. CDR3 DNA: TGTGCCAGAACAGGGTCGGGCGGCTACACCTTC.

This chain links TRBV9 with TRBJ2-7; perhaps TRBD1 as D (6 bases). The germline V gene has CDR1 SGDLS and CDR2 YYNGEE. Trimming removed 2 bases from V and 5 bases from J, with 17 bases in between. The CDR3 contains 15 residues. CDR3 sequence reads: CASSVEGVGVHEQYF. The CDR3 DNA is TGTGCCAGCAGCGTCGAGGGGGTTGGGGTTCACGAGCAGTACTTC.

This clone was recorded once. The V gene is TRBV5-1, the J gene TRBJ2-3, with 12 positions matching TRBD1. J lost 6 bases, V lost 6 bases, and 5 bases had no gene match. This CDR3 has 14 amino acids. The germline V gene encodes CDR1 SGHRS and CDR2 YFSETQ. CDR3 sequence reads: CASNLGQGADTQYF. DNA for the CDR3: TGCGCCAGCAACCTGGGACAGGGGGCTGATACGCAGTATTTT.

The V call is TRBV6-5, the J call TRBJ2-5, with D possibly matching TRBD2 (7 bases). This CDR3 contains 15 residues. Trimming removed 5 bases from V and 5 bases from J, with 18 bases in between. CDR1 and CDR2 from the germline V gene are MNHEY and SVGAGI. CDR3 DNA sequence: TGTGCCAGCAGTCGCAGTGGGGGGGGGCGGGAGACCCAGTACTTC. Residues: CASSRSGGGRETQYF.

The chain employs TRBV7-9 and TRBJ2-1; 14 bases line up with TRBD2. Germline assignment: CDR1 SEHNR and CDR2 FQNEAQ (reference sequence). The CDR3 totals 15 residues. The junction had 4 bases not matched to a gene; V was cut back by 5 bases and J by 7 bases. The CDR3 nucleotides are TGTGCCAGCAGCCTTGGGACTAGCGGGGGAAATGAGCAGTTCTTC. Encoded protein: CASSLGTSGGNEQFF.

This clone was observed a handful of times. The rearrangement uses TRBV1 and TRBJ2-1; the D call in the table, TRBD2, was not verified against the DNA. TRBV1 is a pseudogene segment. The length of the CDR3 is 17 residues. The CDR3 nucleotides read TGCACCAGCAGCCAAGTCATGGGTAGCAAGGTAGGAAATGAGCAGTTCTTC. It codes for CTSSQVMGSKVGNEQFF.

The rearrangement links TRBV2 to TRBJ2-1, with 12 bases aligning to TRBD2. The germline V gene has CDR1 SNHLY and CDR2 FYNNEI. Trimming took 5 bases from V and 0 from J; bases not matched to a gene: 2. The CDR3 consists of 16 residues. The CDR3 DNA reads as TGTGCCAGCAGTCTAGCGGGGGGGAGCTCCTACAATGAGCAGTTCTTC. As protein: CASSLAGGSSYNEQFF.

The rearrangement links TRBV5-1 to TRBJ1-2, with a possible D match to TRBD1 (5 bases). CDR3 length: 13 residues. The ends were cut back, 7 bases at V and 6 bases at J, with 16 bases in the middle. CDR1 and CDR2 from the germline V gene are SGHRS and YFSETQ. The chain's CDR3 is CASATTGGNGYTF. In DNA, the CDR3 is TGCGCCAGCGCTACAACCGGGGGTAATGGCTACACCTTC.